The clone carrying this T cell receptor beta chain was recorded a few times. The antigen is unknown. The data were taken from a study of cytomegalovirus exposure and HLA in healthy donors. Study-level points and caveats: A later analysis associated around 17,000 TCR beta sequences with HLA alleles at a 0.05 false discovery rate. Cytomegalovirus association was assigned to under 200 TCR beta chains.

Everyone who donated was a healthy bone marrow donor. PCR employed 60 Vbeta and 13 Jbeta primers. Produced via immunoSEQ multiplex PCR; TCRdb's table is partial and in-frame only. This table holds 98,000 or so clones, around 10% found once. The sample was PBMCs. The clonotype comes from a man aged 40-49 years in good health and CMV-seropositive.

The CDR3 reads CASSGPGQGITGELFF. For the CDR3, the DNA is TGCGCCAGCAGTGGGCCGGGACAGGGGATCACCGGGGAGCTGTTTTTT. The rearrangement links TRBV10-2 to TRBJ2-2, with 10 nucleotides matching TRBD1. Germline V gene data show CDR1 as WSHSY and CDR2 as SAAADI. The CDR3 is 16 residues long. V lost 4 bases, J lost 4 bases, and 6 bases stayed unmatched.